These 29 T cell receptor beta chains came from one sample sequenced in a study of beta chain features in type 1 diabetes. Which antigens these TCRs recognize remains unknown. Study-level results: Moderate but significant shortening of TCRB CDR3s was recorded in all four CD4+ subsets from Type 1 diabetes patients.

The study reverse transcribed the entire isolated RNA, so it sequenced expressed TCRB transcripts. Profiling relied on immunoSEQ multiplex PCR, and the TCRdb table lists in-frame clones only, not all of them. Here the sample spans 640,000 or so clones, around 15% being singletons. The sequenced material came from naive CD4+ T cells from blood. These receptors originate from a man aged 18 to 29 with type 1 diabetes.

This clone was counted between two and nine times. The V and J genes are TRBV7-2 and TRBJ2-4; D gene uncertain. From germline, CDR1 is SGHTA and CDR2 FQGNSA. The CDR3 is made up of 13 amino acids. V was trimmed by 3 bases and J by 7 bases, leaving 10 bases between them. The CDR3 reads CASSFDKSNIQYF. The CDR3 nucleotides read TGTGCCAGCAGCTTCGACAAATCCAACATTCAGTACTTC. The full variable domain, with the rest looked up from reference TRBV7-2 and TRBJ2-4, is GAGVSQSPSNKVTEKGKDVELRCDPISGHTALYWYRQSLGQGLEFLIYFQGNSAPDKSGLPSDRFSAERTGGSVSTLTIQRTQQEDSAVYLCASSFDKSNIQYFGAGTRLSVL.

The V call is TRBV7-9, the J call TRBJ2-7; 11 bases map to TRBD2. The CDR3 covers 15 residues. V was pared by 1 base and J by 2 bases, with 1 base of the junction left unmatched. Germline CDR1 SEHNR, CDR2 FQNEAQ (reference sequence). The CDR3 protein is CASSLGSGRAYEQYF. The CDR3 bases are TGTGCCAGCAGCTTAGGTAGCGGGAGGGCCTACGAGCAGTACTTC.

This clone occurred a few times. This chain connects TRBV9 to TRBJ1-2, with TRBD1 matching 7 bases. Unmatched junction bases numbered 6, after V lost 0 bases and J lost 4 bases. The CDR3 sequence is 15 residues long. Germline loops: CDR1 SGDLS, CDR2 YYNGEE. The DNA for the CDR3 is TGTGCCAGCAGCGTAGATCCGACAGGGTCCTATGGCTACACCTTC. Translating it yields CASSVDPTGSYGYTF. Drawing the rest from reference TRBV9 and TRBJ1-2, the complete variable domain is DSGVTQTPKHLITATGQRVTLRCSPRSGDLSVYWYQQSLDQGLQFLIQYYNGEERAKGNILERFSAQQFPDLHSELNLSSLELGDSALYFCASSVDPTGSYGYTFGSGTRLTVV.

The V call is TRBV4-1, the J call TRBJ2-3; 9 bases are a match to TRBD2. This CDR3 has 17 residues. Germline CDR1 reads MGHRA; CDR2 reads YSYEKL. J lost 6 bases, V lost 0 bases, and 10 bases had no gene match. The CDR3 reads CASSQDYRAGGSDTQYF. In DNA, the CDR3 is TGCGCCAGCAGCCAAGATTATAGAGCGGGAGGATCTGATACGCAGTATTTT.

In the case of this clone: At one end the junction does not follow the germline gene, possibly because of a read error. The V gene is TRBV5-4, the J gene TRBJ2-4; possibly TRBD1 for D (7 bases). The CDR3 sequence is 15 residues long. CDR1 SGHNT and CDR2 YYREEE come from the germline V gene (reference sequence). As DNA, the CDR3 is TGCGCCAGCAGCCACAGGGGACTAGCCAAAAACATTCAGTACTTC. Protein sequence: CASSHRGLAKNIQYF.

This clone has more than one count but fewer than ten. The DNA for the CDR3 is TGTGCCAGCGGGACGTTAGGGGGAGTGGAGACCCAGTACTTC. The encoded protein is CASGTLGGVETQYF. This chain joins TRBV7-9 and TRBJ2-5; D possibly corresponds to TRBD1 (6 bases). There are 14 residues in the CDR3. Per the germline V gene, CDR1 is SEHNR and CDR2 is FQNEAQ (reference sequence). The ends were cut back, 8 bases at V and 5 bases at J, with 18 bases in the middle.

The J gene is TRBJ2-3, the V gene TRBV7-9; no clear D. Per germline, CDR1 SEHNR and CDR2 FQNEAQ (reference sequence). The CDR3 has 12 residues. V lost 4 bases, J lost 8 bases, and 10 bases lay in between. The CDR3 coding sequence is TGTGCCAGCAGCTCCACGGACGGTACGCAGTATTTT. Residues: CASSSTDGTQYF.

This clone has a handful of counts. The rearrangement links TRBV7-9 to TRBJ2-7; D is ambiguous. The ends were cut back, 8 bases at V and 2 bases at J, with 10 bases in the middle. This CDR3 contains 12 residues. CDR1 is SEHNR and CDR2 is FQNEAQ in the germline V gene (reference sequence). The CDR3 region is CASQAPTYEQYF. The CDR3 region has the DNA TGTGCCAGCCAAGCTCCAACCTACGAGCAGTACTTC.

The chain has TRBV6-5 and TRBJ2-7; no definite D call. Per the germline V gene, CDR1 is MNHEY and CDR2 is SVGAGI. V gave up 6 bases and J gave up 0 bases, with 12 bases separating them. The CDR3 runs 14 residues. Here the CDR3 reads CASRNRAGSYEQYF. Here the CDR3 DNA reads TGTGCCAGCAGAAACCGCGCAGGCTCCTACGAGCAGTACTTC.

The chain has TRBV5-1 and TRBJ1-1, with D possibly being TRBD1 (6 bases). Germline V gives CDR1 SGHRS, CDR2 YFSETQ. The CDR3 is made up of 14 amino acids. Trimming removed 5 bases at V and 5 bases at J, with 16 bases between. CDR3 DNA: TGCGCCAGCAGGTCTCCGGGGGCGAGGACTGAAGCTTTCTTT. Protein sequence: CASRSPGARTEAFF.

The chain carries TRBV18 and TRBJ2-4; a possible D gene is TRBD1 (6 bases). This CDR3 is built from 12 residues. The V gene lost 3 bases and the J gene lost 7 bases, with 7 bases spanning the gap. CDR1 is KGHSH and CDR2 is LQKENI in the germline V gene. The CDR3 spells CASSPQGNIQYF. For the CDR3, the DNA is TGTGCCAGCTCACCTCAGGGGAACATTCAGTACTTC. Full variable domain (rest looked up from reference TRBV18 and TRBJ2-4): NAGVMQNPRHLVRRRGQEARLRCSPMKGHSHVYWYRQLPEEGLKFMVYLQKENIIDESGMPKERFSAEFPKEGPSILRIQQVVRGDSAAYFCASSPQGNIQYFGAGTRLSVL.

This clone has more than one count but fewer than ten. The V gene is TRBV18, the J gene TRBJ1-1; D is ambiguous. Germline loops: CDR1 KGHSH, CDR2 LQKENI. The CDR3 sequence is 13 residues long. V lost 6 bases and J 7 bases, leaving 15 bases between the germline ends. The CDR3 coding sequence is TGTGCCAGCTCCCCCTCGAACACTCTTGAAGCTTTCTTT. The encoded protein is CASSPSNTLEAFF. Based on the CDR3 plus reference TRBV18 and TRBJ1-1, the full variable domain is NAGVMQNPRHLVRRRGQEARLRCSPMKGHSHVYWYRQLPEEGLKFMVYLQKENIIDESGMPKERFSAEFPKEGPSILRIQQVVRGDSAAYFCASSPSNTLEAFFGQGTRLTVV.

This clone was recorded a few times. The rearrangement links TRBV7-2 to TRBJ1-2; 8 positions agree with TRBD1. V shed 4 bases and J 3 bases; nucleotides not matched to a gene: 4. This CDR3 is 14 amino acids long. Germline CDR1 SGHTA, CDR2 FQGNSA. The CDR3 region is CASSSVTGDYGYTF. The CDR3, as DNA: TGTGCCAGCAGCTCCGTGACAGGGGACTATGGCTACACCTTC.

This clone appeared once. The chain carries TRBV27 and TRBJ2-2, with 9 bases that match TRBD1. The CDR3 is 15 amino acids. Germline V lookup: CDR1 MNHEY, CDR2 SMNVEV (reference sequence). The V segment lost 5 bases and the J segment 7 bases; nucleotides outside the gene matches: 8. CDR3 loop: CASSPRDRVIGELFF. CDR3 bases: TGTGCCAGCAGTCCCCGGGACAGGGTAATCGGGGAGCTGTTTTTT.

This clone was seen a handful of times. The chain joins TRBV9 to TRBJ2-7; 7 bases match TRBD1. The CDR3 length is 15 residues. J gave up 2 bases and V 4 bases, and 9 bases lay outside the gene matches. CDR1 and CDR2 (germline): SGDLS, YYNGEE. The CDR3 spells CASSPRTGATYEQYF. The CDR3, as DNA: TGTGCCAGCAGCCCTCGGACAGGAGCCACCTACGAGCAGTACTTC.

The chain has TRBV10-3 and TRBJ2-3; D assignment may be TRBD1 or TRBD2 (5 bases each). The CDR3 runs 12 residues. V lost 10 bases to trimming and J lost 7 bases, with 15 bases between them. Looked up from germline, CDR1 is ENHRY and CDR2 is SYGVKD. Here the CDR3 DNA reads TGTGCCAACCTACTTGGGGGATATACGCAGTATTTT. It translates to CANLLGGYTQYF.

This clone was counted between two and nine times. The V call is TRBV6-1, the J call TRBJ1-1; 10 nucleotides agree with TRBD1. The CDR3 loop spans 17 amino acids. V dropped 4 bases and J dropped 0; count of bases not matched to a gene: 8. CDR1 and CDR2 (germline): MNHNS, SASEGT. The CDR3 nucleotides are TGTGCCAGCAGTGGTCGGGACAGGGGACTCTTGAACACTGAAGCTTTCTTT. Protein: CASSGRDRGLLNTEAFF.

This clone was seen more than once but under ten times. The chain carries TRBV14 and TRBJ2-3; D gene unclear. The V end was cut by 5 bases, the J end by 6 bases, with 9 bases between. Germline CDR1 reads SGHDN; CDR2 reads FVKESK. CDR3 length: 12 residues. The CDR3 nucleotides are TGTGCCAGCAGCGGGGTGTGGGATACGCAGTATTTT. It encodes CASSGVWDTQYF. Combining the CDR3 with reference TRBV14 and TRBJ2-3 gives the whole variable domain EAGVTQFPSHSVIEKGQTVTLRCDPISGHDNLYWYRRVMGKEIKFLLHFVKESKQDESGMPNNRFLAERTGGTYSTLKVQPAELEDSGVYFCASSGVWDTQYFGPGTRLTVL.

A word on this clone: This likely reflects a read error, since a far larger clone is one base away. The chain uses TRBV6-4 and TRBJ2-5; no firm D call. The CDR3 has 10 amino acids. Germline CDR1 and CDR2: MRHNA and SNTAGT. With 5 bases removed from V and 2 bases from J, the gap between germline ends came to 0 bases. The CDR3 region has the DNA TGTGCCAGCAGTCAAGAGACCCAGTACTTC. Translating gives CASSQETQYF.

The J gene is TRBJ2-2, the V gene TRBV4-3; no reliable D call. The CDR3 has 13 residues. The ends were cut back, 5 bases at V and 7 bases at J, with 11 bases in the middle. Germline values: CDR1 LGHNA, CDR2 YSLEER. In nucleotides, the CDR3 is TGCGCCAGCAGCTCCCACCCCGACGGGGAGCTGTTTTTT. Encoded protein: CASSSHPDGELFF.

J is TRBJ2-7 and V is TRBV7-3, with TRBD1 matching 8 bases. V shed 5 bases and J 0 bases; nucleotides not matched to a gene: 6. The V gene's germline CDR1 is SGHTA and CDR2 FQGTGA. The length of the CDR3 is 15 residues. The CDR3 coding sequence is TGTGCCAGCAGCCTCGACAGGGGAAGCTCCTACGAGCAGTACTTC. Encoded protein: CASSLDRGSSYEQYF.

The J gene is TRBJ1-1, the V gene TRBV4-2, with unresolved D. The CDR3 has 15 residues. V lost 0 bases to trimming and J lost 1 base, with 9 bases between them. Looked up from germline, CDR1 is LGHNA and CDR2 is YNFKEQ. The CDR3 spells CASSQDARRNTEAFF. The CDR3, as DNA: TGTGCCAGCAGCCAAGATGCCAGGAGGAACACTGAAGCTTTCTTT.

The chain is built from TRBV7-2 and TRBJ2-3; 12 bases align to TRBD2. Germline V gene sequence: CDR1 SGHTA, CDR2 FQGNSA. V gave up 3 bases and J gave up 3 bases; unmatched junction bases: 7. This CDR3 has 17 residues. CDR3 in amino acids: CASSFVLAGGRTDTQYF. The DNA of the CDR3 is TGTGCCAGCAGCTTTGTCCTAGCGGGGGGGCGGACAGATACGCAGTATTTT.

V and J are TRBV5-6 and TRBJ1-1, with TRBD1 matching 7 bases. CDR1 and CDR2 from the germline V gene are SGHDT and YYEEEE. V was clipped by 4 bases and J by 3 bases; unmatched bases: 3. This CDR3 is built from 13 residues. CDR3: CASSRGQYTEAFF. CDR3 nucleotides: TGTGCCAGCAGCAGGGGACAGTACACTGAAGCTTTCTTT.

This chain joins TRBV30 and TRBJ1-3, with a possible D match to TRBD1 (6 bases). The V end was cut by 3 bases, the J end by 4 bases, with 19 bases between. From germline, CDR1 is GTSNPN and CDR2 SVGIG (reference sequence). This CDR3 is 16 amino acids long. The CDR3 sequence is CAWSPHGGAGGNTIYF. CDR3 sequence (DNA): TGTGCCTGGAGCCCGCATGGGGGGGCAGGCGGAAACACCATATATTTT. The full variable domain, in which reference TRBV30 and TRBJ1-3 provide the parts outside the CDR3, is SQTIHQWPATLVQPVGSPLSLECTVEGTSNPNLYWYRQAAGRGLQLLFYSVGIGQISSEVPQNLSASRPQDRQFILSSKKLLLSDSGFYLCAWSPHGGAGGNTIYFGEGSWLTVV.

The CDR3 reads CASSLPGTETQYF. The CDR3 nucleotides read TGTGCCAGCAGCCTCCCGGGCACAGAGACCCAGTACTTC. This rearrangement joins TRBV7-9 to TRBJ2-5; D uncertain. V was cut by 5 bases and J by 4 bases, with 11 bases left in between. The CDR3 totals 13 residues. Germline V CDR1 and CDR2: SEHNR, FQNEAQ (reference sequence). The entire variable domain, with the rest obtained from reference TRBV7-9 and TRBJ2-5, is as follows: DTGVSQNPRHKITKRGQNVTFRCDPISEHNRLYWYRQTLGQGPEFLTYFQNEAQLEKSRLLSDRFSAERPKGSFSTLEIQRTEQGDSAMYLCASSLPGTETQYFGPGTRLLVL.

The chain joins TRBV4-2 to TRBJ2-1; 9 nucleotides align to TRBD2. CDR1 is LGHNA and CDR2 is YNFKEQ in the germline V gene. The CDR3 contains 16 residues. Losses at the gene ends were 8 bases for V and 7 bases for J; bases not matched to a gene: 15. CDR3 residues: CASGPLAGTSVNEQFF. The CDR3 DNA reads TGTGCCAGCGGACCTCTAGCGGGAACCTCGGTAAATGAGCAGTTCTTC.

This clone appeared a few times. This CDR3 is CASSPFGQENTEAFF. CDR3 bases: TGTGCCAGCTCACCATTTGGACAGGAGAACACTGAAGCTTTCTTT. The genes are TRBV18 and TRBJ1-1; 7 positions agree with TRBD1. The CDR3 is 15 amino acids. Germline CDR1 KGHSH, CDR2 LQKENI. V lost 2 bases, J lost 1 base, and 4 bases stayed unmatched.

This clone was seen more than once but under ten times. The J gene is TRBJ1-2, the V gene TRBV7-2, with TRBD1 identical over 8 bases. Germline loops: CDR1 SGHTA, CDR2 FQGNSA. CDR3 length equals 15 residues. Trimming removed 1 base from V and 4 bases from J; junction bases left unmatched: 5. CDR3 amino acids: CASSLGQGQTYGYTF. CDR3 bases: TGTGCCAGCAGCTTAGGACAGGGGCAGACCTATGGCTACACCTTC. The variable domain in full, with the rest retrieved from reference TRBV7-2 and TRBJ1-2, is GAGVSQSPSNKVTEKGKDVELRCDPISGHTALYWYRQSLGQGLEFLIYFQGNSAPDKSGLPSDRFSAERTGGSVSTLTIQRTQQEDSAVYLCASSLGQGQTYGYTFGSGTRLTVV.